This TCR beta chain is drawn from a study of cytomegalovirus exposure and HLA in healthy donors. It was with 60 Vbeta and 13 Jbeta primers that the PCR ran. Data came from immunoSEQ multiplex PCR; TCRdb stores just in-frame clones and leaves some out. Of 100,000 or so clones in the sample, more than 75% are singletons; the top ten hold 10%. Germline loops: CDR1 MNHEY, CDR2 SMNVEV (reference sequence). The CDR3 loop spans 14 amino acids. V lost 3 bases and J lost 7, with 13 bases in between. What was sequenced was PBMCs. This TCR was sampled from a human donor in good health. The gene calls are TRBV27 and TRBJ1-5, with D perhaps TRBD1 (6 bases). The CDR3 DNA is TGTGCCAGCAGTTTTGGCAGGGGCGGCCAGCCCCAGCATTTT. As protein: CASSFGRGGQPQHF.